This T cell receptor beta chain was observed in a study of early T cells in non-severe SARS-CoV-2 infection. One entry per CDR3 protein, called by TCRdb with MiXCR from the 5' RACE reads. The table records roughly 50,000 distinct CDR3 sequences, roughly 8% of them present only once. The sequencing used whole blood, collected at baseline. The receptor was derived from an adult who was a healthcare worker with PCR-confirmed SARS-CoV-2 infection or an uninfected control (not recorded which).

The DNA for the CDR3 is TGCAGTGCTAGAGATCCATCGGCGGGAACCGGGGAGCTGTTTTTT. It translates to CSARDPSAGTGELFF. The chain joins TRBV20-1 to TRBJ2-2, with D perhaps matching TRBD2 (6 bases). The CDR3 extends over 15 amino acids. Per the germline V gene, CDR1 is DFQATT and CDR2 is SNEGSKA (reference sequence). Trimming shortened V by 0 bases and J by 5 bases, and 13 bases separated the two germline ends.